This T cell receptor beta chain was recorded in a study of neurological immune-mediated disorders (dated by TCRdb to between 2018 and 2020). Context from the whole study: Among the approximately 34 multiple sclerosis patients, relapsing-remitting MS accounted for approximately 31 and secondary progressive MS accounted for 3. Using UMI-based sequencing, the study compared peripheral blood TCR-beta repertoires from patients with HTLV-I-associated myelopathy (HAM/TSP), patients with multiple sclerosis, and healthy controls. The approximately 110 TCR-beta libraries included longitudinal samples, technical triplicates and paired sorted CD4+ and CD8+ T-cell subsets alongside PBMC samples. Of the 68 subjects in the cohort, some 15 were HAM/TSP patients, 34 were multiple sclerosis patients, and about 20 were healthy controls.

By its share of the sample, this clonotype is medium-sized (0.01 to 0.1%). This receptor's antigen is unknown. No much larger clone exists at a distance of one base, and base qualities are not known. The investigation overall reported the following: Repertoires from 18 of 34 MS patients were grouped by phylogenetic analysis into a cluster of related CDR3 sequences, suggesting a possible repertoire-level signature. No clinical or MRI features were associated with the MS cluster, and the authors said that larger cohorts are needed. Across subjects, expanded clones never shared an identical CDR3 amino acid sequence, which suggests that the TCR-beta repertoires in every group were private. The highest TCR clonal expansion was observed in HAM/TSP patients, whereas the lowest was observed in MS patients, even when compared with healthy controls.

cDNA synthesis used template-switch 5'RACE with a primer carrying a 10-nucleotide random unique molecular identifier tagging each TCR transcript. Each sequencing run produced over 160 million TCR-beta sequences covering 15-18 subjects. Total RNA was extracted with the RNeasy kit. The KAPA Real-time Library Amplification kit was used to amplify TCR-beta VDJ regions with primers targeting the TCR constant region and the 5'RACE anchor. A first PCR added sample indexes and Illumina adaptors, and a second PCR then raised library yield. After Ampure bead purification, the TCR product of roughly 650 bp was size-selected on a 2% E-gel SizeSelection system. Before pooling, libraries had their quality checked on a Bioanalyzer, their concentration measured with Qubit, and their quantity determined with the Kapa Library Quantification kit. An Illumina HiSeq 2500 sequenced the libraries paired-end 2 x 150 bp. To increase sequence diversity, roughly 24-32% phiX was spiked into each library pool. Per the authors' processing: Quality-filtered reads were processed with the UMI-based MiGEC pipeline, which removed over 75% of raw TCR sequences during error correction. IMGT germline references were used for alignment of VDJ genes, and clonotypes were defined by a unique CDR3 amino acid sequence together with V-J genes. Clonal expansion, Shannon diversity and CDR3 relatedness (CalcPairwiseDistances, ClusterSamples) were evaluated with VDJtools, and phylogenetic trees were built with CLCbio workbench. Clones with at least 8 unique UMIs were defined as expanded, with this threshold being based on coefficient-of-variation modelling across technical triplicates. Clones were called with MiXCR by TCRdb after fastp trimmed the public reads at Q25, and only in-frame beta chains were retained. Duplicate CDR3 protein sequences are folded into a single record with the most common DNA and genes. For this entry, the V and J calls and clone size follow TCRdb and not the study's own pipeline. Present in this sample are about 70,000 distinct CDR3 sequences, around 3% of which were seen just once. Of the sample, about 5% falls within the top ten clones.

Germline trimming: 5 bases from V, 4 bases from J; junction bases outside gene matches: 9. From the cysteine up to the phenylalanine, the CDR3 has a length of 14 residues. Just CDR3 DNA is preserved here, 42 bases in frame from base 1. For CDR1 and CDR2, the germline V gene (reference sequence) lists DFQATT and SNEGSKA. Libraries from unsorted PBMCs were made from 2 million PBMCs kept in RNAlater at -80 degrees C until RNA extraction. The multiple sclerosis patients were enrolled in a US clinical protocol that used magnetic resonance imaging to evaluate disease progression. Peripheral blood underwent Ficoll-Hypaque density gradient centrifugation to isolate PBMCs, which were then cryopreserved in liquid nitrogen.

This sequence originates from a woman aged 45-65 years with multiple sclerosis. Sequences were obtained from PBMCs. The chain uses TRBV20-1 and TRBJ2-3; 7 middle bases align to TRBD2. The DNA sequence is given as TGCAGTGCTGGAAAGCGGGAAGGGGCAGATACGCAGTATTTT. Translation gives CSAGKREGADTQYF.